The rows below give T cell receptor beta chains drawn from one sample of a study of T cell responses to AZD1222 COVID-19 vaccine. The data were produced by immunoSEQ multiplex PCR, yet TCRdb's version contains in-frame clones alone and is incomplete. The sample shows 95,000 to 150,000 clones, roughly nine tenths of them seen only once. The starting material was peripheral blood, obtained on day 0 of AZD1222 vaccination. The receptors were gathered from an adult in good health. The CDR3 runs from the conserved cysteine through the conserved F or W. D genes are given only for firm matches. Expanded clones are given a class, and other clones once, few, many or no size at all.

TRBJ1-2 | - | TRBD1 | TRBV4-1 | TGCGCCAGCAGCCAAGATCAAACTTCGACAGGGGGCGGTTATGGCTACACCTTC | CASSQDQTSTGGGYGYTF
TRBJ1-2 | - | - | TRBV28 | TGTGCCAGCAGTTTGATAGGGTCATGGTATGGCTACACCTTC | CASSLIGSWYGYTF
TRBJ2-2 | - | - | TRBV12-3/TRBV12-4 | TGTGCCAGCAGCCCGTCCGCCGGGGAGCTGTTTTTT | CASSPSAGELFF
TRBJ1-3 | - | - | TRBV28 | TGTGCCAGCAGTTCCTTACAGGGTACGGGTGCTGGAAACACCATATATTTT | CASSSLQGTGAGNTIYF
TRBJ1-3 | - | TRBD1 | TRBV11-2 | TGTGCCAGCGAACAGGGGGGAAGTGGAAACACCATATATTTT | CASEQGGSGNTIYF
TRBJ1-6 | once | TRBD1 | TRBV5-6 | TGTGCCAGCAGCCGGGACAGGGGGCGGAATAATTCACCCCTCCACTTT | CASSRDRGRNNSPLHF
TRBJ1-6 | - | TRBD1 | TRBV9 | TGTGCCAGCAGCCCCGGGACAGTGAATTCACCCCTCCACTTT | CASSPGTVNSPLHF
TRBJ2-5 | - | - | TRBV30 | TGTGCCTGGAGTGTACTGGGGGGAGAGACCCAGTACTTC | CAWSVLGGETQYF
TRBJ1-5 | - | - | TRBV28 | TGTGCCAGCAGTTCTCCTAATCTGAGGGGGGCCCACATAGGCAATCAGCCCCAGCATTTT | CASSSPNLRGAHIGNQPQHF
TRBJ1-6 | few | TRBD1 | TRBV5-1 | TGCGCCAGCAGCCGTCAAACAGGGGACTCCTATAATTCACCCCTCCACTTT | CASSRQTGDSYNSPLHF
TRBJ1-2 | - | - | TRBV5-1 | TGCGCCAGCTCTTACGGACCGGGGGGCTATGGCTACACCTTC | CASSYGPGGYGYTF
TRBJ2-7 | - | - | TRBV4-2 | TGTGCCAGCAGTCCCTTCCAGGGTAGTGCCTACGAGCAGTACTTC | CASSPFQGSAYEQYF
TRBJ1-2 | - | - | TRBV28 | TGTGCCAGCAGTTTAGGGAGCCACAGGGTCGGCTACACCTTC | CASSLGSHRVGYTF
TRBJ1-2 | - | - | TRBV6-5 | TGTGCCAGCAGCACCCGGGGGCTCTATGGCTACACCTTC | CASSTRGLYGYTF
TRBJ1-5 | once | - | TRBV28 | TGTGCCAGCAGCCGAAGACAGGCCTACAATCAGCCCCAGCATTTT | CASSRRQAYNQPQHF
TRBJ1-4 | - | - | TRBV28 | TGTGCCAGCAGTTTATATCTGGGATCTTATGAAAAACTGTTTTTT | CASSLYLGSYEKLFF
TRBJ1-3 | - | - | TRBV15 | TGTGCCACCAGCTACGACAGACCTCCGGGAAACACCATATATTTT | CATSYDRPPGNTIYF
TRBJ1-2 | once | - | TRBV6-6 | TGTGCCAGCACACCCCCCGGGGACAAGGGGCTTTATGGCTACACCTTC | CASTPPGDKGLYGYTF
TRBJ1-1 | - | - | TRBV7-2 | TGTGCCAGTCGAAAATTAACAGGGAGGGGCACTGAAGCTTTCTTT | CASRKLTGRGTEAFF
TRBJ1-1 | - | - | TRBV4-3 | TGCGCCAGCAGCCCGGACAAGGTAGACACTGAAGCTTTCTTT | CASSPDKVDTEAFF
TRBJ2-3 | - | - | TRBV27 | TGTGCCAGCAGTTTAGTAGTCGCGGGGACAGATACGCAGTATTTT | CASSLVVAGTDTQYF
TRBJ2-7 | - | - | TRBV6-5 | TGTGCCAGTTCCCCCTCGGGATACGAGCAGTACTTC | CASSPSGYEQYF
TRBJ1-4 | - | - | TRBV28 | TGTGCCAGCCTGGACGGAGTTAATGAAAAACTGTTTTTT | CASLDGVNEKLFF
TRBJ2-7 | - | TRBD2 | TRBV7-2 | TGTGCCAGCAGCTTAGCGCGGGGGTACGAGCAGTACTTC | CASSLARGYEQYF
TRBJ1-6 | - | - | TRBV9 | TGTGCCAGCAGCGGGACGCCCAATTCACCCCTCCACTTT | CASSGTPNSPLHF
TRBJ2-5 | - | TRBD1 | TRBV12-3/TRBV12-4 | TGTGCCAGCAGTCCGGACAGGTTGGAGACCCAGTACTTC | CASSPDRLETQYF
TRBJ1-1 | - | - | TRBV6-5 | TGTGCCAGCAGTTACTCGCCGATGAACACTGAAGCTTTCTTT | CASSYSPMNTEAFF
TRBJ1-2 | - | - | TRBV5-6 | TGTGCCAGCAGCTTGGGAGGTGGCTACACCTTC | CASSLGGGYTF
TRBJ2-7 | - | TRBD1 | TRBV5-4 | TGTGCCAGCAGCCCCCAAACAGGGGGCTCCGACGAGCAGTACTTC | CASSPQTGGSDEQYF
TRBJ2-3 | - | - | TRBV10-3 | TGTGCCATCAGTGGGGGCCCGTCCCTCGGCACAGATACGCAGTATTTT | CAISGGPSLGTDTQYF
TRBJ2-7 | - | - | TRBV7-2 | TGTGCCAGCAGCGACAGGAACAGGGTCGTTTACGAGCAGTACTTC | CASSDRNRVVYEQYF
TRBJ2-7 | - | TRBD1 | TRBV19 | TGTGCCAGTAGTATCCGCACAGGGGTTGGCGAGCAGTACTTC | CASSIRTGVGEQYF
TRBJ1-2 | - | - | TRBV5-1 | TGCGCCAGCAGCTTCACCCCGTTGGAGGGTATGACCTTC | CASSFTPLEGMTF
TRBJ1-3 | - | - | TRBV5-1 | TGCGCCAGCAGCTTGGGCAGCGGTTCTGGAAACACCATATATTTT | CASSLGSGSGNTIYF